Included here is one TCR beta chain sequence, with context. This sample was included in a study of OX40 agonist ivuxolimab in advanced cancers. Repertoires were generated with immunoSEQ multiplex PCR, while TCRdb's copy carries only in-frame clones and drops some. Of 70,000 to 95,000 clones listed, around 87% are singletons. V dropped 2 bases and J dropped 4 bases, with 8 bases sitting between them. CDR3 length: 13 amino acids. Germline V gives CDR1 MNHNS, CDR2 SASEGT. The source of this sequence is an adult with an advanced solid tumor such as melanoma, head and neck, liver or kidney cancer. Here the sequenced sample was CD4+ or CD8+ T cells sorted from blood, taken in a trial of the OX40 agonist ivuxolimab. The rearrangement uses TRBV6-1 and TRBJ1-1; D gene uncertain. The CDR3 DNA reads TGTGCCAGCAGTGAAAGGCAGTTCACTGAAGCTTTCTTT. Protein sequence: CASSERQFTEAFF.